Listed below are T cell receptor beta chains from one sample, sequenced in a study of blood T cell repertoires in COVID-19. Profiling relied on immunoSEQ multiplex PCR, and the TCRdb table lists in-frame clones only, not all of them. The table includes some 87,000 clones, around 81% detected once. Sequenced material: peripheral blood. The receptors shown here come from a woman in her seventies with active or convalescent COVID-19. CDR3s include the opening cysteine and the closing phenylalanine or tryptophan. D genes are given only for firm matches. Rows may omit the clone size; those that give it use once, few, many or a size class.

V,size,D,J,CDR3,DNA
TRBV5-5,.,.,TRBJ2-7,CASSLSGGAEQYF,TGTGCCAGCAGCTTAAGTGGGGGGGCTGAGCAGTACTTC
TRBV6-5,once,TRBD1,TRBJ1-4,CASGGQREKLFF,TGTGCCAGCGGGGGACAGAGAGAAAAACTGTTTTTT
TRBV6-5,.,.,TRBJ1-1,CASSYSREDYNTEAFF,TGTGCCAGCAGTTACTCTCGGGAGGATTACAACACTGAAGCTTTCTTT
TRBV4-2,.,TRBD1,TRBJ2-7,CASSHGTGGSYEQYF,TGTGCCAGCAGCCACGGGACAGGGGGCTCCTACGAGCAGTACTTC
TRBV18,.,TRBD1,TRBJ1-2,CASSPSGQALNYGYTF,TGTGCCAGCTCACCCTCAGGACAGGCCCTGAACTATGGCTACACCTTC
TRBV25-1,.,.,TRBJ2-7,CASSEPAATGNTYEQYF,TGTGCCAGCAGTGAACCCGCCGCGACAGGAAACACCTACGAGCAGTACTTC
TRBV28,.,.,TRBJ2-5,CASSFMWGDQETQYF,TGTGCCAGCAGTTTCATGTGGGGGGACCAAGAGACCCAGTACTTC
TRBV6-5,.,TRBD2,TRBJ2-7,CASSYLTSGGPDEQYF,TGTGCCAGCAGCTACCTGACTAGCGGGGGGCCAGACGAGCAGTACTTC
TRBV12-3/TRBV12-4,.,.,TRBJ1-1,CASSLEDKAFF,TGTGCCAGCAGTTTAGAGGACAAAGCTTTCTTT
TRBV6-5,.,TRBD1,TRBJ1-2,CASKQGKGGYTF,TGTGCCAGCAAACAGGGGAAGGGTGGCTACACCTTC
TRBV29-1,.,.,TRBJ2-3,CSVEEGSGFTDTQYF,TGCAGCGTTGAAGAAGGGTCGGGGTTCACAGATACGCAGTATTTT
TRBV18,.,TRBD1,TRBJ1-1,CASADRGYRGTEAFF,TGTGCCAGCGCGGACAGGGGGTATAGGGGCACTGAAGCTTTCTTT
TRBV6-2/TRBV6-3,few,TRBD1,TRBJ1-5,CASSPGQVNRPQHF,TGTGCCAGCAGTCCCGGACAGGTGAATCGGCCCCAGCATTTT
TRBV18,.,.,TRBJ2-7,CASSQGRLYEQYF,TGTGCCAGCTCACAGGGGCGGCTCTACGAGCAGTACTTC
TRBV10-3,.,TRBD1,TRBJ2-3,CAIRDPGQGIGGTDTQYF,TGTGCCATCAGGGACCCGGGACAGGGGATTGGTGGCACAGATACGCAGTATTTT
TRBV9,.,TRBD1,TRBJ1-6,CASSVGQGGNSPLHF,TGTGCCAGCAGCGTAGGACAGGGGGGGAATTCACCCCTCCACTTT
TRBV5-4,.,.,TRBJ1-6,CASSSDPGGPLHF,TGTGCCAGCAGTTCGGACCCCGGGGGGCCCCTCCACTTT
TRBV19,.,.,TRBJ2-5,CASSLTRRETQYF,TGTGCCAGTAGTCTCACCAGGCGAGAGACCCAGTACTTC
TRBV9,.,.,TRBJ2-6,CASSEGGTGANVLTF,TGTGCCAGCAGCGAAGGGGGTACTGGGGCCAACGTCCTGACTTTC
TRBV5-5,.,.,TRBJ2-4,CASSLAPTVAQNIQYF,TGTGCCAGCAGCTTGGCCCCAACAGTCGCGCAAAACATTCAGTACTTC
TRBV19,.,.,TRBJ2-2,CASSQQGTGELFF,TGTGCCAGTAGTCAACAGGGAACCGGGGAGCTGTTTTTT
TRBV25-1,.,TRBD2,TRBJ2-1,CASSETSGGAYNEQFF,TGTGCCAGCAGTGAGACTAGCGGGGGGGCCTACAATGAGCAGTTCTTC
TRBV5-4,large,TRBD1,TRBJ2-7,CASSRGTGSYEQYF,TGTGCCAGCAGCCGGGGGACAGGCTCCTACGAGCAGTACTTC
TRBV6-5,.,.,TRBJ1-3,CASSYYGQFSGNTIYF,TGTGCCAGCAGTTACTACGGACAGTTCTCTGGAAACACCATATATTTT
TRBV7-2,.,.,TRBJ1-2,CASSLEWQEDGYTF,TGTGCCAGCAGCTTAGAGTGGCAGGAGGATGGCTACACCTTC
TRBV2,.,TRBD1,TRBJ1-5,CASNRGFSNQPQHF,TGTGCCAGCAACAGGGGTTTTAGCAATCAGCCCCAGCATTTT
TRBV3-1/TRBV3-2,.,.,TRBJ1-2,CASSLNSGYTF,TGTGCCAGCAGCCTTAACAGCGGCTACACCTTC
TRBV18,.,.,TRBJ1-1,CASSQTVNTEAFF,TGTGCCAGCTCCCAGACAGTGAACACTGAAGCTTTCTTT
TRBV29-1,.,.,TRBJ1-5,CSVALGGSGNQPQHF,TGCAGCGTTGCCCTAGGGGGTTCAGGCAATCAGCCCCAGCATTTT
TRBV4-1,.,TRBD1,TRBJ2-7,CASSPQAQGIYEQYF,TGCGCCAGCAGCCCGCAGGCACAGGGGATATACGAGCAGTACTTC
TRBV5-4,.,.,TRBJ1-2,CASSPTGKGYGYTF,TGTGCCAGCAGCCCCACAGGGAAGGGCTATGGCTACACCTTC
TRBV4-3,.,.,TRBJ1-1,CASSQGSRLGTEAFF,TGCGCCAGCAGCCAAGGATCCCGCCTCGGCACTGAAGCTTTCTTT
TRBV7-8,.,.,TRBJ1-5,CASSLGGGYSNQPQHF,TGTGCCAGCAGCTTAGGTGGAGGCTATAGCAATCAGCCCCAGCATTTT
TRBV6-5,.,TRBD1,TRBJ1-2,CASSYQGAGGYTF,TGTGCCAGCAGTTACCAGGGGGCGGGTGGCTACACCTTC
TRBV4-3,few,.,TRBJ2-1,CASSQDGAGDKQFF,TGCGCCAGCAGCCAAGATGGGGCAGGCGATAAGCAGTTCTTC
TRBV28,.,.,TRBJ2-6,CASSSPGVAGANVLTF,TGTGCCAGCAGTTCCCCAGGGGTGGCTGGGGCCAACGTCCTGACTTTC
TRBV6-5,.,TRBD2,TRBJ2-3,CASESSGGTDTQYF,TGTGCCAGCGAGTCCAGCGGGGGCACAGATACGCAGTATTTT
TRBV3-1/TRBV3-2,.,TRBD1,TRBJ1-3,CASSRGQGTVGNTIYF,TGTGCCAGCAGCAGGGGACAGGGTACAGTTGGAAACACCATATATTTT
TRBV19,.,TRBD2,TRBJ2-1,CASSMRLAFGNEQFF,TGTGCCAGTAGTATGAGACTAGCGTTTGGCAATGAGCAGTTCTTC
TRBV6-5,.,.,TRBJ1-5,CASSAYRNQPQHF,TGTGCCAGCAGCGCCTACAGGAATCAGCCCCAGCATTTT
TRBV7-9,.,.,TRBJ1-1,CASSLMGARTEAFF,TGTGCCAGCAGCTTAATGGGGGCTAGGACTGAAGCTTTCTTT
TRBV5-8,.,TRBD1,TRBJ1-2,CASSLGTGGYTF,TGTGCCAGCAGCTTGGGGACAGGGGGCTACACCTTC
TRBV6-5,.,.,TRBJ1-3,CASSYSVASGNTIYF,TGTGCCAGCAGTTACTCAGTAGCATCTGGAAACACCATATATTTT
TRBV7-2,.,.,TRBJ2-1,CASSLTDYNEQFF,TGTGCCAGCAGCTTAACAGACTACAATGAGCAGTTCTTC
TRBV7-9,few,TRBD1,TRBJ2-7,CASSLNGQGDPYEQYF,TGTGCCAGCAGCTTAAATGGACAGGGGGACCCCTACGAGCAGTACTTC
TRBV6-6,.,.,TRBJ1-5,CASSYRQMLSNQPQHF,TGTGCCAGCAGTTATAGACAGATGCTTAGCAATCAGCCCCAGCATTTT
TRBV2,.,TRBD2,TRBJ2-7,CASSVAGGAYEQYF,TGTGCCAGCAGTGTTGCGGGGGGTGCTTACGAGCAGTACTTC
TRBV28,.,.,TRBJ2-7,CASSGPDSYEQYF,TGTGCCAGCAGTGGCCCCGACTCCTACGAGCAGTACTTC
TRBV5-1,.,.,TRBJ2-2,CASSLGPGAEAGELFF,TGCGCCAGCAGCTTGGGGCCAGGGGCCGAGGCCGGGGAGCTGTTTTTT
TRBV19,.,TRBD1,TRBJ2-6,CASRRQGAIPFSGANVLTF,TGTGCCAGTAGACGACAGGGCGCCATCCCTTTCTCTGGGGCCAACGTCCTGACTTTC
TRBV3-1/TRBV3-2,.,TRBD1,TRBJ2-7,CASSPWFGTGVPYEQYF,TGTGCCAGCAGTCCCTGGTTCGGGACAGGGGTTCCCTACGAGCAGTACTTC
TRBV7-9,.,.,TRBJ1-6,CASSLHTLSALHF,TGTGCCAGCAGCTTACACACCCTCTCAGCCCTCCACTTT
TRBV7-6,.,TRBD2,TRBJ2-1,CASSLVGTSGGDEQFF,TGTGCCAGCAGCTTAGTCGGGACTAGCGGGGGCGATGAGCAGTTCTTC
TRBV7-2,.,TRBD1,TRBJ2-2,CASRGQANTGELFF,TGTGCCAGCAGAGGACAGGCGAACACCGGGGAGCTGTTTTTT
TRBV5-1,.,.,TRBJ2-7,CASSLPGGAYEQYF,TGCGCCAGCAGCTTGCCTGGCGGGGCGTACGAGCAGTACTTC